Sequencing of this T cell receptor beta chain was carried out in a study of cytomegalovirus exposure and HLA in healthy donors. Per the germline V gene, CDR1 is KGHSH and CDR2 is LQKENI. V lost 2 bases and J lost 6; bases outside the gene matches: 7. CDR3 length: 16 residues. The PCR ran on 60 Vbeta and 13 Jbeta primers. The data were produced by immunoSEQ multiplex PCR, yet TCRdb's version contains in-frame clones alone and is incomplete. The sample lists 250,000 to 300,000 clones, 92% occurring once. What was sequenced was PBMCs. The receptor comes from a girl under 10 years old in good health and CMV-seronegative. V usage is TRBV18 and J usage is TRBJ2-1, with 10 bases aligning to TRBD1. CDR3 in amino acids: CASSPGDRGWINEQFF. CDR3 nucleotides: TGTGCCAGCTCACCAGGGGACAGGGGCTGGATCAATGAGCAGTTCTTC.